Described below is a single TCR beta chain sequence and its context. Some clones are missing from TCRdb's copy, which holds only in-frame ones; the method was immunoSEQ multiplex PCR. The sample shows 73,000 or so clones, roughly 90% of them seen only once. These data come from a study of technical replicates of blood from a handful of donors. V was clipped by 6 bases and J by 6 bases, with 12 bases between them. CDR1 is SGHVS, CDR2 FNYEAQ, per germline. CDR3 length: 13 amino acids. Sequencing was carried out using T cells isolated from PBMCs. The gene calls are TRBV7-6 and TRBJ1-5; D is ambiguous. The clonotype comes from a human donor in good health. The CDR3 region is CASSPTQLQPQHF. The CDR3 nucleotides are TGTGCCAGCAGTCCAACCCAACTTCAGCCCCAGCATTTT.